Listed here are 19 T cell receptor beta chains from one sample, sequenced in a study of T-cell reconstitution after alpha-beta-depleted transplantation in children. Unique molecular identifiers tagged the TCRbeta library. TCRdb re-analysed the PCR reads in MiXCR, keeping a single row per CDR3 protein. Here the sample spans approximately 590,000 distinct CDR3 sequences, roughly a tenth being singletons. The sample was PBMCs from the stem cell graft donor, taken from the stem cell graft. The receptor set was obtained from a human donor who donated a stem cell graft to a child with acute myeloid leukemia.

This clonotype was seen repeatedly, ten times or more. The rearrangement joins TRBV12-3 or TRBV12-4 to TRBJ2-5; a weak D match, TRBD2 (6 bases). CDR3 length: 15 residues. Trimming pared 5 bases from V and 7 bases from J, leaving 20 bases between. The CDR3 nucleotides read TGTGCCAGCAGTCCCAGCGGGTCCATTGGCGGGACCCAGTACTTC. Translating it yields CASSPSGSIGGTQYF.

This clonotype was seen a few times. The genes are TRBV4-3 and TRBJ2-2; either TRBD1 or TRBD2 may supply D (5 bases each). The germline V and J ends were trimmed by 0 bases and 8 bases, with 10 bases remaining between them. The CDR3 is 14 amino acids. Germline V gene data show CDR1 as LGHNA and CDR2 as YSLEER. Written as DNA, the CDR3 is TGCGCCAGCAGCCAAGATCTGGGACCGGGGGAGCTGTTTTTT. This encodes CASSQDLGPGELFF.

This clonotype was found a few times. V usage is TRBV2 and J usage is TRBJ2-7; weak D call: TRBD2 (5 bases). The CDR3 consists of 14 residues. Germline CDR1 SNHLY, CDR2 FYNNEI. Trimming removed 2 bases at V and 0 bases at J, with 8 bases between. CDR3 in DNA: TGTGCCAGCAGTGAAACCGGAGGCTCCTACGAGCAGTACTTC. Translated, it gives CASSETGGSYEQYF.

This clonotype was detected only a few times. The DNA of the CDR3 is TGTGCCAGCAGCTTAGCGGGTAGCGGAGAATACGAGCAGTACTTC. It yields the protein CASSLAGSGEYEQYF. The V call is TRBV7-2, the J call TRBJ2-7, with a weak D call TRBD2 (6 bases). With 0 bases removed from V and 4 bases from J, the gap between germline ends came to 13 bases. CDR1 SGHTA and CDR2 FQGNSA come from the germline V gene. The CDR3 spans 15 residues. The variable domain in full, completed from reference TRBV7-2 and TRBJ2-7, reads GAGVSQSPSNKVTEKGKDVELRCDPISGHTALYWYRQSLGQGLEFLIYFQGNSAPDKSGLPSDRFSAERTGGSVSTLTIQRTQQEDSAVYLCASSLAGSGEYEQYFGPGTRLTVT.

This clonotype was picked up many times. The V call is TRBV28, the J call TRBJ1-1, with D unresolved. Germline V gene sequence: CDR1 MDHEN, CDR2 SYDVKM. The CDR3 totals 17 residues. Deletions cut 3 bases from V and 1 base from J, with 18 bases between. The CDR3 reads CASSFGSGPRTNTEAFF. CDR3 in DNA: TGTGCCAGCAGTTTCGGATCAGGCCCTAGGACGAACACTGAAGCTTTCTTT.

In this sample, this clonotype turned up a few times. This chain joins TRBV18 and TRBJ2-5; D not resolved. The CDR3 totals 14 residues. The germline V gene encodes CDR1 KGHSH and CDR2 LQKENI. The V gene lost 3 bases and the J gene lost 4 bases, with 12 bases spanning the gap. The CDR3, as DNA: TGTGCCAGCTCACCTCAGTCGGACGGAGAGACCCAGTACTTC. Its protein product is CASSPQSDGETQYF. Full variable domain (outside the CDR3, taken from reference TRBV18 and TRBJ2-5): NAGVMQNPRHLVRRRGQEARLRCSPMKGHSHVYWYRQLPEEGLKFMVYLQKENIIDESGMPKERFSAEFPKEGPSILRIQQVVRGDSAAYFCASSPQSDGETQYFGPGTRLLVL.

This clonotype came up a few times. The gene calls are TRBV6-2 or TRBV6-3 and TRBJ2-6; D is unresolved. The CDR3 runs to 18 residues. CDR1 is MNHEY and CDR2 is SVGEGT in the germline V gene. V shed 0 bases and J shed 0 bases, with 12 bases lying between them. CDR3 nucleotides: TGTGCCAGCAGTTACTCGATCGGTCAGGTCTCTGGGGCCAACGTCCTGACTTTC. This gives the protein CASSYSIGQVSGANVLTF.

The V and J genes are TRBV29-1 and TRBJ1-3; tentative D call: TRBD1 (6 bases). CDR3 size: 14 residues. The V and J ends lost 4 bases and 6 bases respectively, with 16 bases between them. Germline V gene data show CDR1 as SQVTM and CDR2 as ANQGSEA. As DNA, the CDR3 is TGCAGCGTTGTACCGGGACAAACTATAAACACCATATATTTT. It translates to CSVVPGQTINTIYF.

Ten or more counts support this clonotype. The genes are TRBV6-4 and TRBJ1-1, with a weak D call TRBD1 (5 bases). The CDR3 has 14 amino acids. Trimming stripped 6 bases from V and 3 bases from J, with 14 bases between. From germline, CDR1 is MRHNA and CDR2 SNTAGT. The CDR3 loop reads CASRVTRVDTEAFF. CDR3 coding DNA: TGTGCCAGCAGGGTAACCAGGGTTGACACTGAAGCTTTCTTT.

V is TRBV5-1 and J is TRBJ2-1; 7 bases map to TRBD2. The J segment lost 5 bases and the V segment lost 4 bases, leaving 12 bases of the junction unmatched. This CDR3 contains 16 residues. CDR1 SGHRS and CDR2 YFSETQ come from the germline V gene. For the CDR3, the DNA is TGCGCCAGCAGCCTCCCTAGCTCGGCGGGGGACAATGAGCAGTTCTTC. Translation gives CASSLPSSAGDNEQFF.

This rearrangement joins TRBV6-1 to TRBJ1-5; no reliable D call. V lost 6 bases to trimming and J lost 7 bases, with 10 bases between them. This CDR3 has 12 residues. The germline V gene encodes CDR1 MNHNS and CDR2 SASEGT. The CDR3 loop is CASSDLGQPQHF. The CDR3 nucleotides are TGTGCCAGCAGCGATTTGGGACAGCCCCAGCATTTT.

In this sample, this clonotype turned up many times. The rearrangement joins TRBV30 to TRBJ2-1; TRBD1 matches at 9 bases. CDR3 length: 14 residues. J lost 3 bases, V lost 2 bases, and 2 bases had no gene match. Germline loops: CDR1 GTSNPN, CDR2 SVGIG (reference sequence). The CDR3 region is CAWSSDRGYNEQFF. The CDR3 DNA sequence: TGTGCCTGGAGTTCGGACAGGGGCTACAATGAGCAGTTCTTC.

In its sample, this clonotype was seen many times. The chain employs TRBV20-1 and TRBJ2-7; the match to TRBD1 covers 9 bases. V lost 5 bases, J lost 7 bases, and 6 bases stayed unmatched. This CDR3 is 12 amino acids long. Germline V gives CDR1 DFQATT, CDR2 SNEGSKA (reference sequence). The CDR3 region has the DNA TGCAGTGCTGACAGGGGGGCTGGGGAGCAGTACTTC. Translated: CSADRGAGEQYF.

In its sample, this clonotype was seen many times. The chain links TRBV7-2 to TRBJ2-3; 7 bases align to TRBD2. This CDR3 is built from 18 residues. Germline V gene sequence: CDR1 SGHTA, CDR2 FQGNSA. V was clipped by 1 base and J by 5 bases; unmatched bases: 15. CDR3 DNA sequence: TGTGCCAGCAGCTTAGTCGCTCCCTACGCGGGAGTAAAAGATACGCAGTATTTT. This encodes CASSLVAPYAGVKDTQYF.

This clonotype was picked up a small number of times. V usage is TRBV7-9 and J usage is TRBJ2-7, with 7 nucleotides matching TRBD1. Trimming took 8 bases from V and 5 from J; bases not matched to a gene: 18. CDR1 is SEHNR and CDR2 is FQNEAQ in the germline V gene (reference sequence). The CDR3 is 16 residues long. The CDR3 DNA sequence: TGTGCCAGCCACAGGACCCCGACAGGGCCCGGTGACGAGCAGTACTTC. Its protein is CASHRTPTGPGDEQYF.

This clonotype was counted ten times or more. The CDR3 region is CASSTRLAGDLGTDTQYF. The DNA for the CDR3 is TGTGCCAGCAGTACCAGGCTAGCGGGAGACCTCGGCACAGATACGCAGTATTTT. The chain employs TRBV6-1 and TRBJ2-3, with 10 nucleotides matching TRBD2. Germline V CDR1 and CDR2: MNHNS, SASEGT. The CDR3 runs to 18 residues. J was trimmed by 1 base and V by 5 bases; bases with no gene match: 12.

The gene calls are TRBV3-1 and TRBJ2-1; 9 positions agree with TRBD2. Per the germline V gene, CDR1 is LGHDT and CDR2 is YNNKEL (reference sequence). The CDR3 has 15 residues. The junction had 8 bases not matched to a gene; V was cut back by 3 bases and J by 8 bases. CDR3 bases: TGTGCCAGCAGCCAGGGCATAGCGGGAGATGATGAGCAGTTCTTC. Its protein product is CASSQGIAGDDEQFF.

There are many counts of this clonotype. CDR3 DNA: TGTGCCAGCAGCTGGGGTACCGGGACAGTAGGGGACGCCTCCTACGAGCAGTACTTC. Its translation: CASSWGTGTVGDASYEQYF. The J gene is TRBJ2-7, the V gene TRBV5-6; 7 bases fit TRBD1. Germline values: CDR1 SGHDT, CDR2 YYEEEE. This CDR3 spans 19 amino acids. Trimming at V came to 3 bases and at J to 0 bases, leaving 18 bases not matched to a gene.

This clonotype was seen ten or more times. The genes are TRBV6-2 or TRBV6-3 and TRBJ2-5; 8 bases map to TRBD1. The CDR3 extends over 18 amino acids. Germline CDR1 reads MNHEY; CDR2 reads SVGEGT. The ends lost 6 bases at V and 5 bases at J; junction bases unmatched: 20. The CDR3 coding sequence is TGTGCCAGCAGAAAGAACATGGCAGGGGGCGCGAGTTTTGAGACCCAGTACTTC. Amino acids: CASRKNMAGGASFETQYF.